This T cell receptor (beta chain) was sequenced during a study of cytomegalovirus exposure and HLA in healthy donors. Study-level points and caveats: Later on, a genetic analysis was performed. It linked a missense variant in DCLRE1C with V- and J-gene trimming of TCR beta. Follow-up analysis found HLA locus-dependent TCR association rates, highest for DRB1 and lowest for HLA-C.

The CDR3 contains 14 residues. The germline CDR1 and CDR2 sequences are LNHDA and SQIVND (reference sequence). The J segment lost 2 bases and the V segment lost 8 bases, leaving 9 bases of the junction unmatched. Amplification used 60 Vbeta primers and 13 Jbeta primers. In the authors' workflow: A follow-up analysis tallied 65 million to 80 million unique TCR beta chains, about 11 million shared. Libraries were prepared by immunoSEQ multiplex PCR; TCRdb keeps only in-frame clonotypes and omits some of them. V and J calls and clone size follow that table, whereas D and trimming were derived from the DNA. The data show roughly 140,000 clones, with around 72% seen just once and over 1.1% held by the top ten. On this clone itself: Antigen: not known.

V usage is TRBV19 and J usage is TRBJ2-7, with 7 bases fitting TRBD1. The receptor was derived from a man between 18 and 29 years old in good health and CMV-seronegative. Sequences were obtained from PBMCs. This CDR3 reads CASVDRDNPYEQYF. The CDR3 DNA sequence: TGTGCCAGTGTCGACAGGGACAATCCCTACGAGCAGTACTTC.